This T cell receptor (beta chain) comes out of a study of Ad26.COV2.S vaccination and SARS-CoV-2 variants. Libraries were prepared by immunoSEQ multiplex PCR; TCRdb keeps only in-frame clonotypes and omits some of them. Of approximately 460,000 clones listed, approximately 90% are singletons. The length of the CDR3 is 16 residues. The V end was cut by 1 base, the J end by 2 bases, with 9 bases between. Germline V gives CDR1 SGHVS, CDR2 FQNEAQ. Sample treatment: some 20 received Ad26.COV2.S at low or high dose, single or two shots; several received placebo; per-sample allocation not given. Samples were taken on day 63 after the first vaccine or placebo injection.

The sample in question was peripheral blood, obtained in a trial of Ad26.COV2.S vaccine versus placebo. The receptor comes from a person aged 18 to 59 who received the Ad26.COV2.S COVID-19 vaccine or a placebo. V is TRBV7-8 and J is TRBJ2-6, with a possible D match to TRBD2 (6 bases). The CDR3 DNA reads TGTGCCAGCAGCTTAGATGGAGGGGCTGGGGCCAACGTCCTGACTTTC. As protein: CASSLDGGAGANVLTF.